Described below is a single T cell receptor (beta chain) sequence and its context. What it binds is not known. Only in-frame clones appear in the TCRdb table, and some are missing; sequencing was by immunoSEQ multiplex PCR. The sample has 70,000 to 80,000 clones, around 94% seen once. This specimen belongs to a study of cytomegalovirus exposure and HLA in healthy donors. Study-level results: As confirmed in vitro, a few CMV-associated chains were specific for CMV antigens.

Trimming took off 1 base at V and 5 bases at J, with 11 bases between the two ends. The germline V gene encodes CDR1 GTSNPN and CDR2 SVGIG (reference sequence). The CDR3 length is 13 residues. The chain carries TRBV30 and TRBJ1-1, with TRBD1 as a possible D gene (6 bases). The clonotype comes from a woman aged 18-29 years in good health and CMV-seropositive. Sequenced: PBMCs. In nucleotides, the CDR3 is TGTGCCTGGAGTGACAGGGATGGGACTGAAGCTTTCTTT. It translates to CAWSDRDGTEAFF.